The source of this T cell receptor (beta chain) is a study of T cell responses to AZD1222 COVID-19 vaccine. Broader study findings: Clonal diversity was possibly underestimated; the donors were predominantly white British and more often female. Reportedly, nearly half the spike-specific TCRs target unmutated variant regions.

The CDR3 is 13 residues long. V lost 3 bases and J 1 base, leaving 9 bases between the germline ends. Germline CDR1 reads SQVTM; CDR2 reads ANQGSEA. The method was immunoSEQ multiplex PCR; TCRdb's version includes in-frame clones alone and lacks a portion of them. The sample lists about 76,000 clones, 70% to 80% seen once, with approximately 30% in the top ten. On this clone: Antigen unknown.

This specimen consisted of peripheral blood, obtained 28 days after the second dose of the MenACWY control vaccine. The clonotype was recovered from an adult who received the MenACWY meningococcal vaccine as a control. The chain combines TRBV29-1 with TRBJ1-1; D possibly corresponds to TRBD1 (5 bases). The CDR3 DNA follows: TGCAGCGTTGAGAAAGGGGCGAACACTGAAGCTTTCTTT. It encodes CSVEKGANTEAFF.